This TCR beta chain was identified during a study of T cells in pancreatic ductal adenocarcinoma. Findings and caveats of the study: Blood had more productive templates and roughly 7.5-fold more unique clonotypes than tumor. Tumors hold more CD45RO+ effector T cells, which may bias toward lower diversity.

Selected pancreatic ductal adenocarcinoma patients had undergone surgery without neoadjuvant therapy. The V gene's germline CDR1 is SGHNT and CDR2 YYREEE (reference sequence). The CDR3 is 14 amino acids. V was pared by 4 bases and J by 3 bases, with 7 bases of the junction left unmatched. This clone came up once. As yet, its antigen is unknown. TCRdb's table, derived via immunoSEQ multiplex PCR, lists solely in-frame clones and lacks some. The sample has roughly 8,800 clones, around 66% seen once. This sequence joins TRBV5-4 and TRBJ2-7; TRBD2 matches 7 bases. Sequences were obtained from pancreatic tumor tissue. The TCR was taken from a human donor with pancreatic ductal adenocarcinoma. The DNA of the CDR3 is TGTGCCAGCAGCCGAAGCGGGGAAATCTACGAGCAGTACTTC. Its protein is CASSRSGEIYEQYF.